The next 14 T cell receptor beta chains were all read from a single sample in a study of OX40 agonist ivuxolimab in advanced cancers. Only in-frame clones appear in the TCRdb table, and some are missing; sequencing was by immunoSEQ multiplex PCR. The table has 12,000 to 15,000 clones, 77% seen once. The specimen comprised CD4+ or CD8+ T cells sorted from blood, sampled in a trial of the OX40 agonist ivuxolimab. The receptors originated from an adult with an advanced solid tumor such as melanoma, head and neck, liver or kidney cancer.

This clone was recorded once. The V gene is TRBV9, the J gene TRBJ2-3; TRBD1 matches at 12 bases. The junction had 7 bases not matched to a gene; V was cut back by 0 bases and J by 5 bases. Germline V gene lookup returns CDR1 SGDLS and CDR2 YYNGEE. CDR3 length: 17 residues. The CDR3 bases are TGTGCCAGCAGCGTAGGGCCGGGACAGGGGGCGGAAGATACGCAGTATTTT. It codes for CASSVGPGQGAEDTQYF.

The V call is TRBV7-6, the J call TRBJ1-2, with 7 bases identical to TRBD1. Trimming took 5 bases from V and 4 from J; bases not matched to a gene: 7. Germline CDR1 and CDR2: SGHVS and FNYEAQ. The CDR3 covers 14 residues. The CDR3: CASSPRGGAYGYTF. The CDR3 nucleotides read TGTGCCAGCAGCCCCAGGGGGGGCGCCTATGGCTACACCTTC.

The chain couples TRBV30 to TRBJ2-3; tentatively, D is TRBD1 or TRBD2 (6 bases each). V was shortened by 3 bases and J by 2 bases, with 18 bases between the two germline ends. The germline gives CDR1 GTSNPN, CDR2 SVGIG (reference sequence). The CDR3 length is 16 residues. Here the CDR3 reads CAWRQGLATITDTQYF. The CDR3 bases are TGTGCCTGGAGGCAGGGGCTAGCGACTATCACAGATACGCAGTATTTT.

CDR3 bases: TGTGCCAGCAGCTTAGATCCCATGACAGCGAACACCGGGGAGCTGTTTTTT. Translation: CASSLDPMTANTGELFF. The rearrangement uses TRBV7-3 and TRBJ2-2; D might be TRBD1 (5 bases). CDR3 length: 17 residues. CDR1 and CDR2 from the germline V gene are SGHTA and FQGTGA. V lost 2 bases, J lost 0 bases, and 13 bases lay in between.

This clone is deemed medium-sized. The CDR3 region has the DNA TGTGCCAGCAGCCCTCCGGGACACTCCTACGAGCAGTACTTC. Translation gives CASSPPGHSYEQYF. The chain links TRBV7-2 to TRBJ2-7; D possibly corresponds to TRBD1 (6 bases). CDR3 length equals 14 residues. Germline V lookup: CDR1 SGHTA, CDR2 FQGNSA. The V end was cut by 5 bases, the J end by 0 bases, with 11 bases between.

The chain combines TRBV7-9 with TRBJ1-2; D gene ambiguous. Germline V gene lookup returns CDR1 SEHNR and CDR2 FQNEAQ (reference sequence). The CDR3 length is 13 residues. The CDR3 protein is CALGGYESGGYTF. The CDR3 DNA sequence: TGTGCTTTGGGCGGGTACGAGTCCGGTGGCTACACCTTC.

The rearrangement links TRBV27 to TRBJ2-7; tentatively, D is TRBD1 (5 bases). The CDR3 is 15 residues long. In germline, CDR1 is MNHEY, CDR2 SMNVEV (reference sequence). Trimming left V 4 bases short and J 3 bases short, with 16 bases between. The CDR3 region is CASSYQGLSGYEQYF. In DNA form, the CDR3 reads TGTGCCAGCAGTTACCAGGGTCTATCCGGCTACGAGCAGTACTTC.

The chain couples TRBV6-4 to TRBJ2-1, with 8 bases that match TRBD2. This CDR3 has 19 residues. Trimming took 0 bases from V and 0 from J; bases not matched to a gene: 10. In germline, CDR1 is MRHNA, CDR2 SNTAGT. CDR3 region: CASSDSISGNQISYNEQFF. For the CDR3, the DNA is TGTGCCAGCAGTGACTCGATTAGCGGGAACCAAATCTCCTACAATGAGCAGTTCTTC.

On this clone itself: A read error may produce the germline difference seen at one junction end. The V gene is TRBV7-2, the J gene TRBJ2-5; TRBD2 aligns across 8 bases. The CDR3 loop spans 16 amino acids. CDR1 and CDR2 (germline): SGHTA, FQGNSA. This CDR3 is CAGSSVAGTLSETQYF. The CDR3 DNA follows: TGTGCCGGCAGCTCCGTAGCGGGAACCCTCTCAGAGACCCAGTACTTC.

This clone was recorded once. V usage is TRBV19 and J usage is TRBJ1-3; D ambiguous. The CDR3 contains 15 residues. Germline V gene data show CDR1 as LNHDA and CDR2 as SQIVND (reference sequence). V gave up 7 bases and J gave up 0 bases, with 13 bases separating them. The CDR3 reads CASKPNLSSGNTIYF. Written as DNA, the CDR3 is TGTGCCAGTAAACCAAACCTCAGCTCTGGAAACACCATATATTTT. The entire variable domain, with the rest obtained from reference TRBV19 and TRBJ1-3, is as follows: DGGITQSPKYLFRKEGQNVTLSCEQNLNHDAMYWYRQDPGQGLRLIYYSQIVNDFQKGDIAEGYSVSREKKESFPLTVTSAQKNPTAFYLCASKPNLSSGNTIYFGEGSWLTVV.

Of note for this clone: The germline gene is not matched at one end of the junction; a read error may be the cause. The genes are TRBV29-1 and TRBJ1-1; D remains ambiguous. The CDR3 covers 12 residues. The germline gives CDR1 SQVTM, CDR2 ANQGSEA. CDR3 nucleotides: TGCAGCGTAGAAGTTAGCGGCGCTGAAGCTTTCTTT. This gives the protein CSVEVSGAEAFF.

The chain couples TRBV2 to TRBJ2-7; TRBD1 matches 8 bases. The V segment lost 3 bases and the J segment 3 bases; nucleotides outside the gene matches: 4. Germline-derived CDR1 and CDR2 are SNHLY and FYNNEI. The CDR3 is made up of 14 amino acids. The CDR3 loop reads CASSDQDRVYEQYF. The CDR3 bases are TGTGCCAGCAGTGACCAGGACAGGGTCTACGAGCAGTACTTC.

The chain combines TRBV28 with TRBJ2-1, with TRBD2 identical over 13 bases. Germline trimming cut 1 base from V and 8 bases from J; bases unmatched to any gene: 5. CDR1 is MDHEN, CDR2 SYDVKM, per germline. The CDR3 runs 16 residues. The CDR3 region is CASSLSLGLAGDEQFF. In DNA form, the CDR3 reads TGTGCCAGCAGTTTATCCCTCGGACTAGCGGGAGATGAGCAGTTCTTC.

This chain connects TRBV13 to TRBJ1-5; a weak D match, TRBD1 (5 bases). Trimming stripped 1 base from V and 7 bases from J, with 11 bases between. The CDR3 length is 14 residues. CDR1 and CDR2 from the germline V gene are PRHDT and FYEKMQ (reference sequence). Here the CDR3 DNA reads TGTGCCAGCAGCTTAGCTGGGGCCGGACAGCCCCAGCATTTT. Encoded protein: CASSLAGAGQPQHF.